Included here is one TCR beta chain sequence, with context. Its antigen remains unidentified. Into CD45RA+ naive and CD45RA-negative memory subsets, the CD4+ cells were split. The data originate from a study of shared clonotypes between healthy human individuals. The study, taken as a whole, reports: Unshared clonotypes carried lower generation probabilities than those common to all four donors.

The CDR3 runs to 13 residues. Germline CDR1 SGHAT, CDR2 FQNNGV. With V trimmed by 0 bases and J by 11 bases, 6 bases remained unmatched. Using immunoSEQ multiplex PCR, the repertoire was profiled, and TCRdb retains in-frame clones only, with some absent. The sample contains around 2.1 million clones, nearly 97% of which appear only once. The V gene is TRBV11-2, the J gene TRBJ1-1; 7 positions agree with TRBD1. The sample comprised naive CD4+ T cells sorted from blood. Subset noted: CD45RA+ positively selected. This clonotype originated in a man aged 18 to 30 in good health. The CDR3 reads CASSLEGGRGAFF. The CDR3 region has the DNA TGTGCCAGCAGCTTAGAGGGGGGCAGGGGGGCTTTCTTT.